This T cell receptor beta chain was sequenced in a study of T-cell reconstitution after alpha-beta-depleted transplantation in children (dated by TCRdb to about 2016). As for the study more broadly: T-cell immune reconstitution after TCRalphabeta/CD19-depleted allogeneic hematopoietic cell transplantation in children was quantitatively tracked in the study by means of TCR repertoire profiling.

Library preparation employed PCR. Sequenced on an Illumina HiSeq 2500. To normalize quantification of the TCRbeta repertoire, the TCR libraries were built with molecular barcoding that relied on unique molecular identifiers. TCRdb ran its own pipeline on the public reads, namely fastp trimming at Q25 and MiXCR clone calling, and kept in-frame beta chains. Each entry is one CDR3 protein sequence, shown with its most common DNA and genes. For this sample the table gives about 230,000 distinct CDR3 sequences, of which roughly a tenth were detected only once. 5% to 5.5% of the sample lies in the top ten. This clonotype was recorded at least ten times. There is no known antigen for this receptor. Base qualities are not at hand, and no much larger clone is one base apart. There are 18 amino acids in the CDR3, from cysteine to phenylalanine inclusive. Only CDR3 DNA is held: 54 bases, read in frame from base 1. Reading the germline V gene gives CDR1 MNHEY and CDR2 SVGAGI. V has 5 bases trimmed and J has 0 bases trimmed; junction bases matching no gene number 11.

Sequenced material: PBMCs from the stem cell graft donor, taken from the stem cell graft. The clonotype comes from a human donor who donated a stem cell graft to a child with SCID. Recombination connected TRBV6-5 to TRBJ2-4; TRBD1 agrees with 9 junctional bases. The DNA sequence follows: TGTGCCAGCAGTCCCCTGGGACAGGGAATCGAAGCCAAAAACATTCAGTACTTC. Its protein product is CASSPLGQGIEAKNIQYF.